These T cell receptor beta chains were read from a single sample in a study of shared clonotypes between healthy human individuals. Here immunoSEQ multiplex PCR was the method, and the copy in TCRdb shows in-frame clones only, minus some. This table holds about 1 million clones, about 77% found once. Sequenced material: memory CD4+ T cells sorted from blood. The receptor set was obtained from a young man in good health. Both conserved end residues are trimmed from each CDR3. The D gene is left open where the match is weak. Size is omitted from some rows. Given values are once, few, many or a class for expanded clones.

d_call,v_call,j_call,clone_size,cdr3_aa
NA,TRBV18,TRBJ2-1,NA,ASSPKVQAGRYNEQF
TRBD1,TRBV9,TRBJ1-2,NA,ASSPRDSFNYGYT
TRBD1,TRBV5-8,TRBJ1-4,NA,ASSLDRGRWEKLF
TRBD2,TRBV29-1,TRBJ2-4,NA,SVSSGGVENIQY
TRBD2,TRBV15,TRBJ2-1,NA,ATSRRGGGQF
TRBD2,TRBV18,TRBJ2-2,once,ASSPQLAGGPLNTGELF
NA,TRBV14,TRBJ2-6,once,ASSQRSAGGANVLT
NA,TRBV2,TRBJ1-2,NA,ASRATENYGYT
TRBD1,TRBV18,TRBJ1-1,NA,ASSPQGPAAIAF
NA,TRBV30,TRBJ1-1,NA,AFQTSIKHTEAF
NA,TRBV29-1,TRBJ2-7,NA,SARQGGSNEQY
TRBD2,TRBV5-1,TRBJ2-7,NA,ASSSSGGATSYEQY
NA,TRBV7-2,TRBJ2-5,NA,ASSLQPAGRGETQY
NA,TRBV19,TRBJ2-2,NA,ASSIGPSSQELF
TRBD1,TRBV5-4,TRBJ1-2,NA,ASSFQDREFYGYT
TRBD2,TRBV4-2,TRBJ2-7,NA,ASSQTSGGSYEQY
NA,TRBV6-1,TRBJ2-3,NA,ASTLQGKDTQY
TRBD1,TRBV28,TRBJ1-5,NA,ASRSGTGNQPQH
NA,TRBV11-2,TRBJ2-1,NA,ASSLESGGLNNEQF
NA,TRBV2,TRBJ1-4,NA,ASSVEEKLF
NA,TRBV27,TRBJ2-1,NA,ASSLGDSFEQF
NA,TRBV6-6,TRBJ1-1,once,ASSYVTGARDTEAF
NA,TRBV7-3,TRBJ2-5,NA,ASSPRGPTGETQY
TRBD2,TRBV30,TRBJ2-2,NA,AWSISGRTGELF
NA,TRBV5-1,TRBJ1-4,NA,ASAGAGGSDEKLF
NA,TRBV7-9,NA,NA,ASSLGPRSYEQY
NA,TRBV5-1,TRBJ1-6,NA,ASSHPGHEGSPLH
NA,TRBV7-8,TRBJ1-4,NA,AGSLGQLTNEKLF
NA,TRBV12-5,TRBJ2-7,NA,ASGLVIGPLSEQY
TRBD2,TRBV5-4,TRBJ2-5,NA,ASSYSGMETQY
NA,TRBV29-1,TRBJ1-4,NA,SGAQGREKLF
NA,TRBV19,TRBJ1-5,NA,ASSGWGGSNQPQH
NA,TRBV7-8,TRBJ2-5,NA,ASSPRWETQY
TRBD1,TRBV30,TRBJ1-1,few,AWSVRSGGYAF
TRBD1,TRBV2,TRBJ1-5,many,ASSKGTGSNQPQH
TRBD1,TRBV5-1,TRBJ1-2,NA,ASRDRGDGYT
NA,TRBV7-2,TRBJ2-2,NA,ASSLVANTGELF
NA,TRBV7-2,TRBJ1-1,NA,ASSPRTVNTEAF